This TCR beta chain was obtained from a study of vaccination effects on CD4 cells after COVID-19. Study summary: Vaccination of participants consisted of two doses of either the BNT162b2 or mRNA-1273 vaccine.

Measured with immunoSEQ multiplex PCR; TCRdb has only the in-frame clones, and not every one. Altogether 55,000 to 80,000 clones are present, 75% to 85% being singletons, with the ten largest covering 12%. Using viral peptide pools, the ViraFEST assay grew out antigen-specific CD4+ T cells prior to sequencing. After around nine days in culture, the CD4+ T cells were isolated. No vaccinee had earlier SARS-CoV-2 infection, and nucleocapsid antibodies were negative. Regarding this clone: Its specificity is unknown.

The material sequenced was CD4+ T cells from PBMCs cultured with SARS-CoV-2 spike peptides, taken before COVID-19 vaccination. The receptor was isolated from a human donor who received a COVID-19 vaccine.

CDR3 DNA sequence: TGTGCCAGCAGTGAATCTCCCTTTTGGACTGGGGCAGGGGGCAATCAGCCCCAGCATTTT. The encoded protein is CASSESPFWTGAGGNQPQHF. V usage is TRBV2 and J usage is TRBJ1-5; D may be TRBD1 (6 bases). The germline V and J ends were trimmed by 2 bases and 2 bases, with 25 bases remaining between them. The CDR3 runs 20 residues. Per germline, CDR1 SNHLY and CDR2 FYNNEI.